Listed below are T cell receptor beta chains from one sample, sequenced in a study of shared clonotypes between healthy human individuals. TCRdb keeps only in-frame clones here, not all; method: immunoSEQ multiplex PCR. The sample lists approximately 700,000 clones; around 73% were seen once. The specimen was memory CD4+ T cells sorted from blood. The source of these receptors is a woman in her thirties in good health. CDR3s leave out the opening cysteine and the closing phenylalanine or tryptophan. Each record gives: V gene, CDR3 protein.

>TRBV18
ASSPPGQTNYGYT
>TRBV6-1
ATSHTRGAGQPQH
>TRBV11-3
ASSLRAARTDTQY
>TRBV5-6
ASSPVPGQGAPSF
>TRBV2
ASKRDTEAF
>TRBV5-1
ASSFPVPEQF
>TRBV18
ASSPRDPLAGLIEQY
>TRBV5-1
ASSETVDNEQF
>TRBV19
ATSTSGASTDTQY
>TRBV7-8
ASSLDPGLTYNEQF
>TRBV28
ATAGQGFGNTIY
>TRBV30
AWSVRLGVGIGSQH
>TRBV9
ASSVGLEGGEQF
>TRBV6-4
ASSNGQLPGNEQF
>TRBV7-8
ASSLDDYPGETAF
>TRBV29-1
SVVRQGTTSGYNEQF
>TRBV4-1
ASSQAFGGYEQY
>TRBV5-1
ASSLEGRGITGLF
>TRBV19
ASSILAGGAYEQY
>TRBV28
ASSQFSGGSTDTQY
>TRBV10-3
ATGGGNQPQH
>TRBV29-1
SVLSSFSHEQF
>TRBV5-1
ASSSGTSGTLSYEQY
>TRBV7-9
ASSLRSPGIGSEAF
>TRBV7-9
ASSSRPGQGNEKLF
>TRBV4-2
ASSHGTGGSSPPKNIQY
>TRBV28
ASSLRLVGFDEQF
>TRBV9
ASSVDDTGVRGYT
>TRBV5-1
ASSLGQYNEQF
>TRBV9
ASSAGAGTSGTQETQY
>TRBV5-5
ASTRQGGTVYEQY
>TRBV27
ASSTQNNEQF
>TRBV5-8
ASSLAPKNTEAF
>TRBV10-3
AISESGTGAIYEQY
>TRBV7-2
ASTRTGQNTGELF
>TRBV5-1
ASSLDRVGTQY
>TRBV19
ASSEGMGGTEAF
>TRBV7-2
ASSSMGEQF
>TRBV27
ASRSGLVTEAF
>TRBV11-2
ASSFGGRTYEQY
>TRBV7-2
ASSLGQSNQPQH
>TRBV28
ASSPPSGGSGVDEQF
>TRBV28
ASSYYPGNNEQF
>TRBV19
ASSTSGRTHQETQY
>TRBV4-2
ASSQEGTGTFGNTIY
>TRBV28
ASSSLQGARNEQF
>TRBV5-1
ASRATRGGTEAF
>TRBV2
ASIRDSAEAF
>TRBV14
ASSRTETQY
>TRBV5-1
ASSPTGHGELF
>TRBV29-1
SVEEAQARGGEQY
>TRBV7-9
ASTEQGEAF
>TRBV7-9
ASSFRRLAGGPGETQY